The clone carrying this T cell receptor beta chain was counted between two and nine times. The antigen remains undetermined. This record belongs to a study of T cell repertoires in cytomegalovirus infection. TCRdb processed the reads anew with MiXCR; each CDR3 protein has one entry. The sample has approximately 990,000 distinct CDR3 sequences; approximately 31% are singletons. The length of the CDR3 is 15 residues. Trimming took off 1 base at V and 1 base at J, with 9 bases between the two ends. CDR1 KGHDR and CDR2 SFDVKD come from the germline V gene. This sequence joins TRBV24-1 and TRBJ1-1, with D uncertain. The TCR originated in a human donor in good health (CMV status not recorded). Some clones in this sample may be carry-over from other donors' samples. The source was cultured CD8+ T cells from PBMCs, collected from culture after CMV antigen stimulation. CDR3 nucleotides: TGTGCCACCAGTGATTTTAGGCAGTCGAACACTGAAGCTTTCTTT. Translating gives CATSDFRQSNTEAFF.